This section outlines one T cell receptor (beta chain) sequence together with its context. What it recognizes is unknown. The sample originates from a study of cytomegalovirus exposure and HLA in healthy donors. Broader study findings: A missense variant in DCLRE1C was later tied to TCR beta V- and J-gene trimming. A few chains tied to CMV proved CMV antigen-specific in vitro. Most TCRs appeared rarely, but some public TCRs recurred in many donors.

The length of the CDR3 is 16 residues. With V trimmed by 1 base and J by 5 bases, 7 bases remained unmatched. CDR1 is SGHVS, CDR2 FQNEAQ, per germline. PCR employed 60 Vbeta and 13 Jbeta primers. Using immunoSEQ multiplex PCR, the repertoire was profiled, and TCRdb retains in-frame clones only, with some absent. The sample has under 300,000 clones; approximately 84% are singletons. This receptor was identified in a middle-aged woman in good health and CMV-seropositive. Sequencing was done on a sample of PBMCs. The chain uses TRBV7-8 and TRBJ2-2, with 7 bases matching TRBD1. CDR3 sequence reads: CASSLGRAGGTGELFF. DNA for the CDR3: TGTGCCAGCAGCTTAGGAAGGGCAGGGGGAACCGGGGAGCTGTTTTTT.